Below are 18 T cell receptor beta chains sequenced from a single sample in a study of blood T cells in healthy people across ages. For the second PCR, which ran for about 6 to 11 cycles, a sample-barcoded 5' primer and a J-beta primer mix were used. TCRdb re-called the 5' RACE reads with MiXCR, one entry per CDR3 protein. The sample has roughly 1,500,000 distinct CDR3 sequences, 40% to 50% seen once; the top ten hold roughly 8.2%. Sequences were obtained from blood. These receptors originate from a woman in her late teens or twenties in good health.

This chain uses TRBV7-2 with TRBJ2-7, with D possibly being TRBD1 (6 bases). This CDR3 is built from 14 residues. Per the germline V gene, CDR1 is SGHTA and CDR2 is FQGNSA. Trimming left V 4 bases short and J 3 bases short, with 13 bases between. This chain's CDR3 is CASSSPIQGYEQYF. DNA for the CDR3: TGTGCCAGCAGCTCGCCGATACAGGGCTACGAGCAGTACTTC.

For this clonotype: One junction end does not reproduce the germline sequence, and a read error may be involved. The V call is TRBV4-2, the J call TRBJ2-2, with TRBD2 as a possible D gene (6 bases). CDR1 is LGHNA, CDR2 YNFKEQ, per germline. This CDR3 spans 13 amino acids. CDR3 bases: TGTGCCAGCAGCCAAGAGTTGAACGGGGGGCTGTTTTTT. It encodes CASSQELNGGLFF.

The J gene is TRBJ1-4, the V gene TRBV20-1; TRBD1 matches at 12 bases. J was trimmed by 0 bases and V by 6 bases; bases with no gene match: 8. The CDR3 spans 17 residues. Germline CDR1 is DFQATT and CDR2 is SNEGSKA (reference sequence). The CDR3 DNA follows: TGCAGTGCCCGGCGGGACAGGGGGCACTCAACTAATGAAAAACTGTTTTTT. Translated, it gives CSARRDRGHSTNEKLFF.

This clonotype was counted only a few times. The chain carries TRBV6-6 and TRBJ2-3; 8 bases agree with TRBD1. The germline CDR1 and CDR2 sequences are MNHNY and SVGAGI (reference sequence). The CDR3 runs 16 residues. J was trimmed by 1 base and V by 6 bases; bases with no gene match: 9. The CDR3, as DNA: TGTGCCAGCAGGTCCCACGACAGGGGTGGCACAGATACGCAGTATTTT. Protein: CASRSHDRGGTDTQYF.

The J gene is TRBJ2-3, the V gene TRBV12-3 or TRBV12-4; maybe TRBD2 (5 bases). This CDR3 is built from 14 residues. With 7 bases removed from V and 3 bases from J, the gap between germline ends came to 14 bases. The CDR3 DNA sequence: TGTGCCAGCAAAGATCCGGGGAGAACAGATACGCAGTATTTT. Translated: CASKDPGRTDTQYF.

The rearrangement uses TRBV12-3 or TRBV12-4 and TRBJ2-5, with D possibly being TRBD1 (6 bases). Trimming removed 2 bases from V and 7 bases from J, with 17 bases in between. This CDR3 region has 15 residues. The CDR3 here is CASSLTSGHLGTQYF. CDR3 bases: TGTGCCAGCAGTTTAACCTCGGGACACCTCGGGACCCAGTACTTC.

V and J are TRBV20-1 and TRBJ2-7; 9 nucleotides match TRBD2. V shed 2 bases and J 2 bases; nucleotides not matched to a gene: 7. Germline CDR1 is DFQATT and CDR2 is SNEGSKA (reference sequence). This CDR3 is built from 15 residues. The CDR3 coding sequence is TGCAGTGCTAGAAGAGCGGGAGGTATACCCTACGAGCAGTACTTC. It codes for CSARRAGGIPYEQYF.

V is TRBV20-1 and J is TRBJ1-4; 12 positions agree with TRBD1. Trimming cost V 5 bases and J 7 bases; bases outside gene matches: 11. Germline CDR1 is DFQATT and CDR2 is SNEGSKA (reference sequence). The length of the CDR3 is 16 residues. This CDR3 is CSALSGTGGEVEKLFF. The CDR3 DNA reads TGCAGTGCTTTAAGCGGGACAGGGGGCGAGGTTGAAAAACTGTTTTTT.

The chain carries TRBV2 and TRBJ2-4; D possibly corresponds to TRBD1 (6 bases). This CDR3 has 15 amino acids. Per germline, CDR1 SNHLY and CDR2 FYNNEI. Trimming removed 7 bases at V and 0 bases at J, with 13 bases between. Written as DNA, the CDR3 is TGTGCCAGCATATGGACAGCTTCAGCCAAAAACATTCAGTACTTC. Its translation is CASIWTASAKNIQYF.

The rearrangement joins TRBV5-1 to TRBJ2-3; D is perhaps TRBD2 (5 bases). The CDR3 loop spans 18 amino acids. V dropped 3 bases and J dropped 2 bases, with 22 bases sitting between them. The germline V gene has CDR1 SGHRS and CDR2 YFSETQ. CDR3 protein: CASSSQRIRVGPTDTQYF. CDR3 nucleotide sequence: TGCGCCAGCAGCTCGCAGCGGATTCGGGTGGGCCCCACAGATACGCAGTATTTT.

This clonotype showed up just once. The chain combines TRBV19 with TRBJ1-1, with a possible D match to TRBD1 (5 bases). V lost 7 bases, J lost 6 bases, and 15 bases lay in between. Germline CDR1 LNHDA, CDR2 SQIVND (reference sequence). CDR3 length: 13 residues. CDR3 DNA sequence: TGTGCCAGTATTGGCGGGGGTGGGCCTGAAGCTTTCTTT. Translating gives CASIGGGGPEAFF.

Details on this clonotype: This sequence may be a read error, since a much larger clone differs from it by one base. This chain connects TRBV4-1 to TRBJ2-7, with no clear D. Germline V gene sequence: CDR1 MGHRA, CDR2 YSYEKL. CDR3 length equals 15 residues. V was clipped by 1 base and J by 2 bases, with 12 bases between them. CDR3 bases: TGCGCCAGCAGCCAAGTCACTGGTCTCGCCTACGAGCAGTACTTC. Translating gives CASSQVTGLAYEQYF.

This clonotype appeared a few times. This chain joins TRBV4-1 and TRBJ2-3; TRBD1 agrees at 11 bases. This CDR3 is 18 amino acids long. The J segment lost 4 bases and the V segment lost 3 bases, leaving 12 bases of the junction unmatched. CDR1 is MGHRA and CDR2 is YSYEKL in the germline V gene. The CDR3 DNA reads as TGCGCCAGCAGCCACCACCAAAAAGGGACAGGGGGACCAGATACGCAGTATTTT. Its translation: CASSHHQKGTGGPDTQYF.

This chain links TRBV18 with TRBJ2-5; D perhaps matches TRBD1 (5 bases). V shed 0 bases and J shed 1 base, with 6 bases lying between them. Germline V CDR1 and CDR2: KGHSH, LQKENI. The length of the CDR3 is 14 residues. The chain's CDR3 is CASSPPQGQETQYF. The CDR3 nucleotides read TGTGCCAGCTCACCACCCCAGGGCCAAGAGACCCAGTACTTC.

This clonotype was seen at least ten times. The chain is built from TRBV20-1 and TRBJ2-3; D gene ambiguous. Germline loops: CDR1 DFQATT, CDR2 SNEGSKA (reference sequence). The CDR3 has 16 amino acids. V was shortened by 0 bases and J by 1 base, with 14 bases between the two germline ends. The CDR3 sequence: CSARDFKMGGTDTQYF. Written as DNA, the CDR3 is TGCAGTGCTAGAGATTTTAAGATGGGCGGCACAGATACGCAGTATTTT.

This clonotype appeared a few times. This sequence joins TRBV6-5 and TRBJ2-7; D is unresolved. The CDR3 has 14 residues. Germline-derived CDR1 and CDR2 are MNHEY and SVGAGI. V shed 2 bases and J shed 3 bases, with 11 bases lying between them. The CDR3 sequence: CASSYQSAGYEQYF. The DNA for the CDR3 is TGTGCCAGCAGTTACCAGTCGGCCGGCTACGAGCAGTACTTC.

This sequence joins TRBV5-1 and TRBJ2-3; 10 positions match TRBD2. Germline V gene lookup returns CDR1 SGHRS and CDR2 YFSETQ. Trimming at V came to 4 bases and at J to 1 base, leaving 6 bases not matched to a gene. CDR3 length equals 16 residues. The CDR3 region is CASSLSLAGRTDTQYF. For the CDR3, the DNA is TGCGCCAGCAGCCTGTCACTAGCGGGGCGCACAGATACGCAGTATTTT.

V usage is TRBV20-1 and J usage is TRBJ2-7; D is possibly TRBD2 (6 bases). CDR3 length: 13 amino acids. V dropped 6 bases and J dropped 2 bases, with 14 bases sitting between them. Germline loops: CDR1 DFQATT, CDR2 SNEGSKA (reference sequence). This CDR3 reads CSAPRGLTYEQYF. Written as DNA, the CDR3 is TGCAGTGCCCCGAGGGGACTTACCTACGAGCAGTACTTC.